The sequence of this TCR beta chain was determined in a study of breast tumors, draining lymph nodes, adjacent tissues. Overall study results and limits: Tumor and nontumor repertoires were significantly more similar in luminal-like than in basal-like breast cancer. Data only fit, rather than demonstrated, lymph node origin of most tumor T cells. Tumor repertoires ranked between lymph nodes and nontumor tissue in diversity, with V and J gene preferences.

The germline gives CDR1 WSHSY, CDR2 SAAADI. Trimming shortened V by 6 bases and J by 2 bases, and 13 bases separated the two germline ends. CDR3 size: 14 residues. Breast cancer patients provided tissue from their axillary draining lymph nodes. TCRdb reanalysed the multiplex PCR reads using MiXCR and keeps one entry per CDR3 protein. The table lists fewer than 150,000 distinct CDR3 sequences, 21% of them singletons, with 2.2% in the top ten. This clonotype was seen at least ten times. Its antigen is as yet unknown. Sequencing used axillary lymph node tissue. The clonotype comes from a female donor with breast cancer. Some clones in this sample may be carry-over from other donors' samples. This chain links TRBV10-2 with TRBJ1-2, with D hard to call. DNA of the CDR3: TGCGCCAGCAGCGGGGAAATTGGGAACTATGGCTACACCTTC. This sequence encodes CASSGEIGNYGYTF.